The T cell receptor (beta chain) described here comes from a study of human T cells and chemical hapten exposure. On the study more broadly: In the sensitization step, 2% DPC was placed on about 2 cm by about 2 cm of upper inner arm skin. Study-wide results and limits: Higher patch test scores went with higher counts of PT1 expanded TCRs.

Via MiXCR, TCRdb re-called the RACE reads, giving one row per CDR3 protein. The table shows 140,000 or so distinct CDR3 sequences, with approximately 12% occurring only once. Comment on this clonotype: Its antigen is currently unknown.

V was shortened by 3 bases and J by 4 bases, with 7 bases between the two germline ends. The CDR3 contains 12 residues. Germline V gene sequence: CDR1 SGHTA, CDR2 FQGNSA. The time point was: patch test 2, 6 weeks after DPC sensitization. Treatment denoted: therapeutic diphenylcyclopropenone sensitization with weekly scalp DPC. Unfractionated whole blood yielded total RNA. This receptor was identified in a woman aged 45-59 years with alopecia areata. Some clones in this sample may be carry-over from other donors' samples. The chain couples TRBV7-2 to TRBJ2-7; the D is unclear. Sequenced material: whole blood, taken in connection with sensitization to the hapten diphenylcyclopropenone (DPC). The CDR3 DNA reads TGTGCCAGCAGCTTTGTAGGGTACGAGCAGTACTTC. Translated: CASSFVGYEQYF.